The clone carrying this TCR beta chain was counted many times. Molecular barcoded adaptors covering alpha/delta and beta/gamma chains were used on approximately 440 ng RNA. A single record per CDR3 protein comes from TCRdb applying MiXCR to the reads. Of 100,000 to 150,000 distinct CDR3 sequences listed, over 10% were seen once; the top ten hold around 8.2%. The sample is drawn from a study of read filtering for tumor transcriptome and immune sequencing. The sequence derives from a donor older than 35 with multiple myeloma. What was sequenced was a population of CD138-negative cells sorted from bone marrow.

In DNA form, the CDR3 reads TGCGCCAGCAGCCAAGTCGGGGATCAAGCTTTCTTT. Amino acid sequence: CASSQVGDQAFF. The rearrangement uses TRBV4-1 and TRBJ1-1, with D unclear. Between the trimmed V and J ends, which lost 1 base and 9 bases, there was a span of 9 bases. CDR3 size: 12 residues. Germline V lookup: CDR1 MGHRA, CDR2 YSYEKL.